Listed below are T cell receptor beta chains from one sample, sequenced in a study of CD8 T cells in ankylosing spondylitis. MiXCR was run by TCRdb on the 5' RACE reads, yielding one entry per CDR3 protein. This sample yields 150,000 to 200,000 distinct CDR3 sequences, of which more than 9% are seen a single time; under 35% belongs to the top ten. Sequenced sample: blood, either unsorted or a sorted T cell fraction (not recorded which). All receptors come from a male donor with ankylosing spondylitis or in good health (not recorded which). CDR3s include the opening cysteine and the closing phenylalanine or tryptophan. The order of the fields is clone size, D gene, V gene, J gene, CDR3 protein, CDR3 DNA. The D gene is left open where the match is weak. The listing skips clone size in some rows; elsewhere it reads once, few, many or a size class.

few	TRBD2	TRBV5-4	TRBJ2-3	CASSPRGAGGKDTQYF	TGTGCCAGCAGCCCGAGAGGAGCGGGAGGAAAAGATACGCAGTATTTT
many	NA	TRBV6-1	TRBJ2-6	CASRPRGSGANVLTF	TGTGCCAGCAGACCGCGTGGCTCTGGGGCCAACGTCCTGACTTTC
many	NA	TRBV6-1	TRBJ1-1	CASSVGVITEAFF	TGTGCCAGCAGTGTAGGGGTAATCACTGAAGCTTTCTTT
many	NA	TRBV3-1	TRBJ2-5	CASSQGSGPRGTQYF	TGTGCCAGCAGCCAAGGTTCGGGGCCTCGTGGGACCCAGTACTTC
many	NA	TRBV5-6	TRBJ2-1	CASSRRYNEQFF	TGTGCCAGCAGCCGAAGATACAATGAGCAGTTCTTC
NA	NA	TRBV7-9	TRBJ2-3	CASSLLGSSTDTQYF	TGTGCCAGCAGCTTACTGGGCTCCTCCACAGATACGCAGTATTTT
many	NA	TRBV6-1	TRBJ1-2	CATTKQGTYGYTF	TGTGCCACCACCAAACAGGGAACCTATGGCTACACCTTC
many	NA	TRBV10-3	TRBJ1-6	CAIPSPLHF	TGTGCCATCCCCTCACCCCTCCACTTT
many	NA	TRBV6-4	TRBJ1-1	CASGLGGRMNTEAFF	TGTGCCAGCGGTTTAGGGGGTCGGATGAACACTGAAGCTTTCTTT
many	TRBD1	TRBV12-3/TRBV12-4	TRBJ2-7	CASSLGSGQGILEQYF	TGTGCCAGCAGTTTAGGATCCGGACAGGGGATCCTCGAGCAGTACTTC
NA	NA	TRBV15	TRBJ1-5	CATSSGRGQPQHF	TGTGCCACCAGCTCAGGTCGAGGTCAGCCCCAGCATTTT
many	TRBD2	TRBV28	TRBJ2-7	CASSGAGGRNEQYF	TGTGCCAGCAGTGGAGCGGGGGGCAGGAACGAGCAGTACTTC
many	NA	TRBV11-2	TRBJ1-1	CASSPERYTEAFF	TGTGCCAGCAGCCCTGAGAGGTACACTGAAGCTTTCTTT
few	NA	TRBV6-5	TRBJ1-1	CASSSGTIGTEAFF	TGTGCCAGCAGTTCCGGGACCATCGGCACTGAAGCTTTCTTT
many	NA	TRBV6-1	TRBJ1-2	CASSEAIGAGGYGYTF	TGTGCCAGCAGTGAAGCAATAGGCGCCGGTGGCTATGGCTACACCTTC
NA	NA	TRBV12-3/TRBV12-4	TRBJ2-5	CASSSPTGPETQYF	TGTGCCAGCAGTTCCCCAACAGGGCCGGAGACCCAGTACTTC
many	TRBD1	TRBV15	TRBJ1-4	CATSRDRGNEKLFF	TGTGCCACCAGCCGGGACAGGGGTAATGAAAAACTGTTTTTT
NA	TRBD1	TRBV5-1	TRBJ2-3	CASSLVSGTGGPDTQYF	TGCGCCAGCAGCTTGGTATCCGGGACAGGGGGACCAGATACGCAGTATTTT
few	TRBD1	TRBV5-1	TRBJ2-2	CASSLGTGGQTGELFF	TGCGCCAGCAGCCTGGGGACAGGGGGCCAGACCGGGGAGCTGTTTTTT
many	TRBD1	TRBV6-1	TRBJ2-3	CATKTGVVTDTQYF	TGTGCCACTAAGACAGGGGTAGTGACAGATACGCAGTATTTT
NA	NA	TRBV5-6	TRBJ1-1	CASSADTYTEAFF	TGTGCCAGCAGCGCCGACACCTACACTGAAGCTTTCTTT
many	TRBD2	TRBV20-1	TRBJ2-5	CSAPLAGGSQETQYF	TGCAGTGCTCCTCTAGCGGGGGGGAGCCAAGAGACCCAGTACTTC
many	NA	TRBV5-1	TRBJ2-7	CASSLTTGYSYEQYF	TGCGCCAGCAGCTTAACCACGGGATACTCCTACGAGCAGTACTTC
many	NA	TRBV5-6	TRBJ1-1	CASSLGRRNTEAFF	TGTGCCAGCAGCTTGGGACGGAGGAACACTGAAGCTTTCTTT
many	NA	TRBV29-1	TRBJ1-2	CSVEENGFLYGYTF	TGCAGCGTTGAAGAAAACGGATTCCTCTATGGCTACACCTTC
many	TRBD1	TRBV12-3/TRBV12-4	TRBJ1-4	CASSTGVKELFF	TGTGCCAGCAGCACAGGGGTTAAAGAACTGTTTTTT
many	NA	TRBV29-1	TRBJ1-2	CSVVMVPASYGYTF	TGCAGCGTTGTTATGGTTCCGGCGTCGTATGGCTACACCTTC
few	TRBD2	TRBV5-1	TRBJ2-2	CASSLLPTSGQRLTGELFF	TGCGCCAGCAGCCTATTACCCACTAGCGGTCAACGGTTGACCGGGGAGCTGTTTTTT
many	NA	TRBV5-6	TRBJ2-5	CASSLRRGWGTQYF	TGTGCCAGCAGCTTGAGGAGGGGATGGGGGACCCAGTACTTC
many	NA	TRBV10-2	TRBJ2-5	CASGLISTFQETQYF	TGCGCCAGCGGTCTCATCTCTACATTCCAAGAGACCCAGTACTTC
few	TRBD1	TRBV27	TRBJ2-7	CASRSNRGDEQYF	TGTGCCAGCCGGTCTAACAGGGGGGACGAGCAGTACTTC
many	NA	TRBV6-1	TRBJ1-1	CASTLYRNTEAFF	TGTGCCAGCACCCTCTACAGGAACACTGAAGCTTTCTTT
few	NA	TRBV18	TRBJ1-5	CASSPGVDQPQHF	TGTGCCAGCTCACCAGGAGTGGATCAGCCCCAGCATTTT
many	TRBD1	TRBV12-3/TRBV12-4	TRBJ1-1	CASSFRGLGTEAFF	TGTGCCAGCAGTTTCAGGGGGCTGGGCACTGAAGCTTTCTTT
many	TRBD2	TRBV9	TRBJ2-5	CASSVGPSGETQYF	TGTGCCAGCAGCGTAGGGCCTAGCGGGGAGACCCAGTACTTC
many	NA	TRBV12-3/TRBV12-4	TRBJ2-4	CASSLGGAKNIQYF	TGTGCCAGCAGTTTAGGGGGTGCCAAAAACATTCAGTACTTC
many	TRBD2	TRBV20-1	TRBJ2-7	CSARDELAGVKASYEQYF	TGCAGTGCTAGAGATGAACTAGCGGGAGTAAAGGCCTCCTACGAGCAGTACTTC
many	TRBD1	TRBV27	TRBJ1-5	CASSLRGTGLNQPQHF	TGTGCCAGCAGTTTGAGAGGGACAGGCCTCAATCAGCCCCAGCATTTT
NA	TRBD1	TRBV11-2	TRBJ2-3	CASSLVSGTASTDTQYF	TGTGCCAGCAGCTTAGTGTCCGGGACAGCTAGCACAGATACGCAGTATTTT
NA	TRBD1	TRBV19	TRBJ2-2	CASRTGGGPGTGELFF	TGTGCCAGTAGGACAGGGGGGGGCCCAGGCACCGGGGAGCTGTTTTTT
many	TRBD2	TRBV14	TRBJ2-1	CASSLSSGYNEQFF	TGTGCCAGCAGCCTATCTAGCGGATACAATGAGCAGTTCTTC
many	NA	TRBV6-1	TRBJ1-1	CASSALQQNTEAFF	TGTGCCAGCAGTGCCCTACAGCAGAACACTGAAGCTTTCTTT
many	TRBD1	TRBV12-3/TRBV12-4	TRBJ2-3	CASKGQALSSFTDTQYF	TGTGCCAGCAAAGGACAGGCACTTTCCTCCTTCACAGATACGCAGTATTTT
many	TRBD2	TRBV12-3/TRBV12-4	TRBJ2-1	CASSAGTKPSENEQFF	TGTGCCAGCAGCGCCGGGACTAAACCGTCAGAAAATGAGCAGTTCTTC
many	NA	TRBV5-1	TRBJ2-4	CASSAGTAKNIQYF	TGCGCCAGCAGCGCGGGGACAGCCAAAAACATTCAGTACTTC
NA	NA	TRBV2	TRBJ1-2	CASRMDSPSYGYTF	TGTGCCAGCAGGATGGACAGCCCATCTTATGGCTACACCTTC
many	NA	TRBV29-1	TRBJ2-5	CSVEGGQKSVKTQYF	TGCAGCGTTGAGGGCGGACAGAAAAGTGTGAAGACCCAGTACTTC
many	TRBD1	TRBV12-3/TRBV12-4	TRBJ2-3	CASSQGLGGASTDTQYF	TGTGCCAGCAGCCAAGGCTTAGGGGGCGCGAGCACAGATACGCAGTATTTT